This TCR beta chain originates from a study of blood T cell repertoires in COVID-19. Here immunoSEQ multiplex PCR was the method, and the copy in TCRdb shows in-frame clones only, minus some. The sample yields 130,000 to 150,000 clones, roughly four fifths seen once. This clone was found a few times. The V gene's germline CDR1 is MGHRA and CDR2 YSYEKL. CDR3 length: 16 amino acids. The V segment lost 0 bases and the J segment 4 bases; nucleotides outside the gene matches: 3. V gene TRBV4-1 combines with J gene TRBJ2-1; the match to TRBD2 covers 10 bases. Sequenced input: peripheral blood. This receptor was obtained from a woman at least 80 years old in a cohort sampled during active or convalescent COVID-19. The CDR3 region has the DNA TGCGCCAGCAGCCAAGAACCTAGCGGGGGATACAATGAGCAGTTCTTC. The encoded protein is CASSQEPSGGYNEQFF.